What follows is one T cell receptor (beta chain) and its context. The antigen is unknown. This CDR3 spans 14 amino acids. Germline-derived CDR1 and CDR2 are MNHEY and SMNVEV (reference sequence). Trimming cost V 2 bases and J 8 bases; bases outside gene matches: 7. These data belong to a study of cytomegalovirus exposure and HLA in healthy donors. The study, taken as a whole, reports: Roughly uniform sequencing depth across donors was assumed, possibly incorrectly.

Healthy bone marrow donors made up the donors. The PCR ran on 60 Vbeta and 13 Jbeta primers. Repertoires were generated with immunoSEQ multiplex PCR, while TCRdb's copy carries only in-frame clones and drops some. This sample has about 93,000 clones, with roughly four fifths found just once. Specimen: PBMCs. This receptor was obtained from a man aged 25-45 years in good health and CMV-seronegative. The chain employs TRBV27 and TRBJ1-2, with TRBD1 identical over 8 bases. The CDR3 protein is CASSLDRGMGGYTF. The CDR3 DNA reads TGTGCCAGCAGTTTAGACAGGGGAATGGGCGGCTACACCTTC.